This T cell receptor (beta chain) was profiled in a study of response to subunit inactivated influenza vaccine. This CDR3 region has 16 residues. The V gene's germline CDR1 is KGHDR and CDR2 SFDVKD. V lost 1 base, J lost 7 bases, and 9 bases stayed unmatched. Via MiXCR, TCRdb re-called the RT-PCR reads, giving one row per CDR3 protein. Of 550,000 to 800,000 distinct CDR3 sequences in the sample, around a sixth were seen once. For this clonotype: Its antigen remains unknown.

General study points: Only a handful of new T cells, the authors suggested, are recruited with each seasonal influenza vaccination.

The clonotype originates from a man aged 45-60 years who received an inactivated influenza vaccine. The material was PBMCs from blood, obtained 11 to 12 days after vaccination. The V gene is TRBV24-1, the J gene TRBJ2-1; 7 bases align to TRBD1. In DNA form, the CDR3 reads TGTGCCACCAGTGATTTCCCCCGGACAGGTCTGAATGAGCAGTTCTTC. Translation: CATSDFPRTGLNEQFF.